Listed below are T cell receptor beta chains from one sample, sequenced in a study of cytomegalovirus exposure and HLA in healthy donors. Assay: immunoSEQ multiplex PCR; the TCRdb copy retains only in-frame clones and omits some. The repertoire holds over 150,000 clones, with approximately 80% as singletons. The sequenced sample consisted of PBMCs. Every receptor here comes from a woman in her thirties in good health and CMV-seronegative. Each CDR3 is given without its conserved first and last residue.

j_call: TRBJ1-2
v_call: TRBV25-1
cdr3_aa: ASSLQGFSYT

j_call: TRBJ1-5
v_call: TRBV9
cdr3_aa: ASSPREGGNQPQH

j_call: TRBJ2-7
v_call: TRBV7-9
cdr3_aa: ASSLASSGGYEQY

j_call: TRBJ1-4
v_call: TRBV19
cdr3_aa: ASMSSGRGLTNEKLF

j_call: TRBJ2-5
v_call: TRBV27
cdr3_aa: ASSLRKAAQAETQY

j_call: TRBJ1-4
v_call: TRBV5-6
cdr3_aa: ASSLGEQGLAYEKLF

j_call: TRBJ1-2
v_call: TRBV25-1
cdr3_aa: ASSDRLFFGYT

j_call: TRBJ2-7
v_call: TRBV21-1
cdr3_aa: ASSKDASGGYEQY

j_call: TRBJ1-1
v_call: TRBV6-1
cdr3_aa: ASSEHRGDTEAF

j_call: TRBJ2-3
v_call: TRBV7-9
cdr3_aa: SSSWTGQGVVDTQY

j_call: TRBJ2-1
v_call: TRBV7-2
cdr3_aa: ASSLRASGYYNEQF

j_call: TRBJ1-2
v_call: TRBV5-8
cdr3_aa: ASSLRQGGNYGYT

j_call: TRBJ2-5
v_call: TRBV5-6
cdr3_aa: ASSLRETQY

j_call: TRBJ2-1
v_call: TRBV7-3
cdr3_aa: ASSPPRAGVNEQF

j_call: TRBJ2-5
v_call: TRBV9
cdr3_aa: ASSRGQGSQY

j_call: TRBJ2-1
v_call: TRBV30
cdr3_aa: AWSVQLAGGHEQF

j_call: TRBJ1-1
v_call: TRBV6-5
cdr3_aa: ASSYLRRTEAF

j_call: TRBJ1-6
v_call: TRBV25-1
cdr3_aa: ASSAPRGRNSPLH

j_call: TRBJ2-7
v_call: TRBV5-1
cdr3_aa: ASSPVTSGGSYEQY

j_call: TRBJ2-7
v_call: TRBV11-2
cdr3_aa: ASSFYPHGSYEQY

j_call: TRBJ1-3
v_call: TRBV11-2
cdr3_aa: ASSLVAGSLSGNTIY

j_call: TRBJ2-1
v_call: TRBV30
cdr3_aa: AWNPLAGPLDEQF

j_call: TRBJ2-3
v_call: TRBV2
cdr3_aa: ASSEGLAGGDTQY

j_call: TRBJ2-1
v_call: TRBV27
cdr3_aa: ASSFTPTGYNEQF

j_call: TRBJ1-2
v_call: TRBV30
cdr3_aa: AWSADFTGRDGYT

j_call: TRBJ2-5
v_call: TRBV7-9
cdr3_aa: ASATVWETQY

j_call: .
v_call: TRBV18
cdr3_aa: ASSPNGERYEQY

j_call: TRBJ2-1
v_call: TRBV9
cdr3_aa: ASSVNSRGWSSYNEQF

j_call: TRBJ2-7
v_call: TRBV5-1
cdr3_aa: ASSLGQGVSYEQY

j_call: TRBJ1-6
v_call: TRBV4-2
cdr3_aa: ASSQVGQGFESPLH

j_call: TRBJ1-4
v_call: TRBV2
cdr3_aa: ASSWDRGNEKLF

j_call: TRBJ2-2
v_call: TRBV7-2
cdr3_aa: ASSFSPSTGELF

j_call: TRBJ1-2
v_call: TRBV5-6
cdr3_aa: ASSLVAVSPRPGGYT